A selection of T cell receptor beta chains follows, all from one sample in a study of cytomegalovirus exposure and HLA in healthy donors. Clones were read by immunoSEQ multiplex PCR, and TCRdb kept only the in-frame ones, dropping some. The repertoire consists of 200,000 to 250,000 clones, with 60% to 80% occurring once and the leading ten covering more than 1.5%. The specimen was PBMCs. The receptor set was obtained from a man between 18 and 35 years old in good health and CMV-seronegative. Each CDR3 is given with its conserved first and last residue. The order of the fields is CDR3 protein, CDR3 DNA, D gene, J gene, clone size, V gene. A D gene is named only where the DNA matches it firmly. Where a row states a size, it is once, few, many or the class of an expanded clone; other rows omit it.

CDR3 protein: CASSQDTGWDEQFF; CDR3 DNA: TGCGCCAGCAGCCAAGATACGGGATGGGATGAGCAGTTCTTC; D gene: NA; J gene: TRBJ2-1; clone size: NA; V gene: TRBV4-3
CDR3 protein: CASSGNRGGHEKLFF; CDR3 DNA: TGTGCCAGCAGTGGAAACAGGGGGGGGCATGAAAAACTGTTTTTT; D gene: TRBD1; J gene: TRBJ1-4; clone size: NA; V gene: TRBV6-5
CDR3 protein: CASSPGQGGLVETQYF; CDR3 DNA: TGTGCCAGCAGCCCGGGACAGGGAGGTTTAGTGGAGACCCAGTACTTC; D gene: TRBD1; J gene: TRBJ2-5; clone size: NA; V gene: TRBV13
CDR3 protein: CASSYTRQGPSEAFF; CDR3 DNA: TGTGCCAGCAGTTACACGAGACAGGGACCCTCTGAAGCTTTCTTT; D gene: TRBD1; J gene: TRBJ1-1; clone size: NA; V gene: TRBV6-5
CDR3 protein: CASSPTSGDGDTQYF; CDR3 DNA: TGTGCCAGCTCACCGACTAGCGGGGACGGAGATACGCAGTATTTT; D gene: TRBD2; J gene: TRBJ2-3; clone size: NA; V gene: TRBV18
CDR3 protein: CSVSLVQGGTGELFF; CDR3 DNA: TGCAGCGTTTCGTTGGTTCAGGGTGGGACCGGGGAGCTGTTTTTT; D gene: NA; J gene: TRBJ2-2; clone size: NA; V gene: TRBV29-1
CDR3 protein: CASSARDRGNTIYF; CDR3 DNA: TGTGCCAGCAGCGCCCGGGACAGAGGAAACACCATATATTTT; D gene: TRBD1; J gene: TRBJ1-3; clone size: few; V gene: TRBV9
CDR3 protein: CASSDYSLGRGSSGNTIYF; CDR3 DNA: TGTGCCAGCAGTGATTACAGCCTCGGCAGGGGAAGCTCTGGAAACACCATATATTTT; D gene: NA; J gene: TRBJ1-3; clone size: NA; V gene: TRBV6-1
CDR3 protein: CASSSRGRADYGYTF; CDR3 DNA: TGCGCCAGCAGCTCTCGTGGCAGGGCGGACTATGGCTACACCTTC; D gene: NA; J gene: TRBJ1-2; clone size: once; V gene: TRBV5-1
CDR3 protein: CASSLNSPGAPYEQYF; CDR3 DNA: TGTGCCAGCAGCCTCAATTCCCCAGGGGCTCCCTACGAGCAGTACTTC; D gene: NA; J gene: TRBJ2-7; clone size: few; V gene: TRBV7-2
CDR3 protein: CASSRTGRNEQYF; CDR3 DNA: TGTGCCAGCAGTCGGACAGGGAGGAACGAGCAGTACTTC; D gene: TRBD1; J gene: TRBJ2-7; clone size: NA; V gene: TRBV27
CDR3 protein: CASSLVGSTGGLDQPQHF; CDR3 DNA: TGTGCCAGCAGCTTAGTCGGATCGACAGGGGGCCTGGATCAGCCCCAGCATTTT; D gene: TRBD1; J gene: TRBJ1-5; clone size: NA; V gene: TRBV7-2
CDR3 protein: CASSPGTGTYEQYF; CDR3 DNA: TGTGCCAGCTCACCAGGGACAGGGACTTACGAGCAGTACTTC; D gene: TRBD1; J gene: TRBJ2-7; clone size: once; V gene: TRBV18
CDR3 protein: CASSTLFSGGPSYEQYF; CDR3 DNA: TGTGCCAGTAGTACCTTGTTCAGCGGGGGGCCTTCCTACGAGCAGTACTTC; D gene: TRBD2; J gene: TRBJ2-7; clone size: once; V gene: TRBV19
CDR3 protein: CASSPGQLATGELFF; CDR3 DNA: TGTGCCAGCTCACCCGGACAGCTTGCCACCGGGGAGCTGTTTTTT; D gene: NA; J gene: TRBJ2-2; clone size: NA; V gene: TRBV18
CDR3 protein: CASSSGAGGAGELFF; CDR3 DNA: TGTGCCAGCAGTTCCGGGGCGGGGGGAGCCGGGGAGCTGTTTTTT; D gene: TRBD2; J gene: TRBJ2-2; clone size: NA; V gene: TRBV28
CDR3 protein: CASSPRAGVYEQYF; CDR3 DNA: TGTGCCAGCAGCCCAAGAGCGGGAGTCTACGAGCAGTACTTC; D gene: TRBD2; J gene: TRBJ2-7; clone size: NA; V gene: TRBV11-2
CDR3 protein: CASSQWTGMGETQYF; CDR3 DNA: TGTGCCAGCAGCCAGTGGACAGGGATGGGGGAGACCCAGTACTTC; D gene: TRBD1; J gene: TRBJ2-5; clone size: NA; V gene: TRBV7-2
CDR3 protein: CASSLGETSEQYF; CDR3 DNA: TGTGCCAGCAGCTTAGGGGAGACGAGCGAGCAGTACTTC; D gene: NA; J gene: TRBJ2-7; clone size: NA; V gene: TRBV7-6
CDR3 protein: CASSQEPGQLNTEAFF; CDR3 DNA: TGCGCCAGCAGCCAAGAACCGGGACAGTTGAACACTGAAGCTTTCTTT; D gene: TRBD1; J gene: TRBJ1-1; clone size: NA; V gene: TRBV4-3
CDR3 protein: CSVVSGVNEKLFF; CDR3 DNA: TGCAGCGTTGTGTCGGGGGTGAATGAAAAACTGTTTTTT; D gene: NA; J gene: TRBJ1-4; clone size: NA; V gene: TRBV29-1
CDR3 protein: CASSQGGPGYNSPLHF; CDR3 DNA: TGTGCCAGCAGCCAGGGGGGTCCAGGCTATAATTCACCCCTCCACTTT; D gene: NA; J gene: TRBJ1-6; clone size: NA; V gene: TRBV14
CDR3 protein: CASSVHANTGELFF; CDR3 DNA: TGTGCCAGCAGTGTTCATGCGAACACCGGGGAGCTGTTTTTT; D gene: NA; J gene: TRBJ2-2; clone size: once; V gene: TRBV6-1
CDR3 protein: CASSPRVGRRSGELFF; CDR3 DNA: TGTGCCAGCAGTCCCCGGGTGGGGAGGAGGTCCGGGGAGCTGTTTTTT; D gene: NA; J gene: TRBJ2-2; clone size: NA; V gene: TRBV27
CDR3 protein: CASSLANRVVLASEQFF; CDR3 DNA: TGCGCCAGCAGCTTGGCCAATCGTGTCGTCCTTGCGTCTGAGCAGTTCTTC; D gene: NA; J gene: TRBJ2-1; clone size: NA; V gene: TRBV5-1
CDR3 protein: CASRLAGGLTDTQYF; CDR3 DNA: TGTGCCAGCAGACTAGCGGGAGGTCTCACAGATACGCAGTATTTT; D gene: TRBD2; J gene: TRBJ2-3; clone size: NA; V gene: TRBV6-5
CDR3 protein: CASSTTGGVSPLHF; CDR3 DNA: TGTGCCAGCAGCACCACAGGGGGCGTCTCACCCCTCCACTTT; D gene: TRBD1; J gene: TRBJ1-6; clone size: few; V gene: TRBV4-2
CDR3 protein: CASSEGRKLAKNIQYF; CDR3 DNA: TGTGCCAGCAGCGAAGGGAGAAAACTAGCCAAAAACATTCAGTACTTC; D gene: NA; J gene: TRBJ2-4; clone size: few; V gene: TRBV5-6
CDR3 protein: CASREIQGPRLETQYF; CDR3 DNA: TGCGCCAGCAGGGAAATACAGGGGCCGAGGTTAGAGACCCAGTACTTC; D gene: TRBD1; J gene: TRBJ2-5; clone size: NA; V gene: TRBV4-1
CDR3 protein: CASSEGTGASYEQYF; CDR3 DNA: TGTGCCAGCAGTGAAGGGACAGGGGCTTCCTACGAGCAGTACTTC; D gene: TRBD1; J gene: TRBJ2-7; clone size: NA; V gene: TRBV6-1
CDR3 protein: CASSLGGSQFF; CDR3 DNA: TGTGCCAGCAGCCTAGGAGGGAGCCAGTTCTTC; D gene: NA; J gene: TRBJ2-1; clone size: NA; V gene: TRBV7-3
CDR3 protein: CAWGYWRGLGRTDTQYF; CDR3 DNA: TGTGCCTGGGGCTATTGGCGGGGGTTGGGTCGCACAGATACGCAGTATTTT; D gene: TRBD2; J gene: TRBJ2-3; clone size: once; V gene: TRBV30
CDR3 protein: CASSLSLNTEAFF; CDR3 DNA: TGTGCCAGCAGCTTAAGCTTGAACACTGAAGCTTTCTTT; D gene: NA; J gene: TRBJ1-1; clone size: NA; V gene: TRBV7-8
CDR3 protein: CASSLVTSGRYPGELFF; CDR3 DNA: TGTGCCAGCAGTTTGGTAACTAGCGGGAGATATCCCGGGGAGCTGTTTTTT; D gene: TRBD2; J gene: TRBJ2-2; clone size: NA; V gene: TRBV28
CDR3 protein: CASGFGPTGALDTQYF; CDR3 DNA: TGTGCTAGTGGTTTCGGGCCGACAGGGGCGTTGGATACGCAGTATTTT; D gene: TRBD1; J gene: TRBJ2-3; clone size: NA; V gene: TRBV12-5
CDR3 protein: CASSDVAGTVNEQFF; CDR3 DNA: TGTGCCAGCAGTGACGTAGCGGGAACGGTGAATGAGCAGTTCTTC; D gene: TRBD2; J gene: TRBJ2-1; clone size: NA; V gene: TRBV6-4
CDR3 protein: CASSQDPGFSSYEQYF; CDR3 DNA: TGTGCCAGCAGCCAAGATCCCGGTTTTAGCTCCTACGAGCAGTACTTC; D gene: NA; J gene: TRBJ2-7; clone size: NA; V gene: TRBV4-2
CDR3 protein: CASSPFQTGAVTQYF; CDR3 DNA: TGTGCCAGCAGCCCATTTCAGACAGGGGCGGTAACCCAGTACTTC; D gene: TRBD1; J gene: TRBJ2-5; clone size: NA; V gene: TRBV11-2
CDR3 protein: CASSLAGQGNQPQHF; CDR3 DNA: TGTGCCAGCAGCTTAGCGGGACAGGGTAATCAGCCCCAGCATTTT; D gene: TRBD1; J gene: TRBJ1-5; clone size: NA; V gene: TRBV7-8
CDR3 protein: CASSFHATSTDTQYF; CDR3 DNA: TGTGCCAGCAGCTTTCACGCGACTAGCACAGATACGCAGTATTTT; D gene: NA; J gene: TRBJ2-3; clone size: NA; V gene: TRBV7-2
CDR3 protein: CASSRLTGTRETQYF; CDR3 DNA: TGCGCCAGCAGCCGCCTTACAGGGACGCGGGAGACCCAGTACTTC; D gene: NA; J gene: TRBJ2-5; clone size: NA; V gene: TRBV4-3
CDR3 protein: CASSVPGGRLYEQYF; CDR3 DNA: TGTGCCAGCAGCGTCCCGGGGGGGAGGCTCTACGAGCAGTACTTC; D gene: TRBD2; J gene: TRBJ2-7; clone size: NA; V gene: TRBV11-3
CDR3 protein: CASSLEQGAGNTIYF; CDR3 DNA: TGTGCCAGCAGCTTGGAACAGGGGGCTGGAAACACCATATATTTT; D gene: TRBD1; J gene: TRBJ1-3; clone size: NA; V gene: TRBV5-8
CDR3 protein: CASSPGQLTQYF; CDR3 DNA: TGTGCCAGCAGCCCCGGACAGCTAACCCAGTACTTC; D gene: NA; J gene: TRBJ2-5; clone size: NA; V gene: TRBV14
CDR3 protein: CASSVEEGDYGYTF; CDR3 DNA: TGTGCCAGCAGCGTAGAAGAGGGGGACTATGGCTACACCTTC; D gene: NA; J gene: TRBJ1-2; clone size: NA; V gene: TRBV9
CDR3 protein: CASSDGTSEYNEQFF; CDR3 DNA: TGTGCCAGCAGTGACGGGACTAGCGAGTACAATGAGCAGTTCTTC; D gene: TRBD2; J gene: TRBJ2-1; clone size: NA; V gene: TRBV6-1
CDR3 protein: CASSWGGVRNTGELFF; CDR3 DNA: TGTGCCAGTAGTTGGGGAGGGGTGAGGAACACCGGGGAGCTGTTTTTT; D gene: TRBD2; J gene: TRBJ2-2; clone size: NA; V gene: TRBV19
CDR3 protein: CASSLGTGQPQHF; CDR3 DNA: TGTGCCAGCAGCTTGGGGACAGGGCAGCCCCAGCATTTT; D gene: TRBD1; J gene: TRBJ1-5; clone size: few; V gene: TRBV7-6
CDR3 protein: CASSLSKTELQFF; CDR3 DNA: TGTGCCAGCAGCTTAAGTAAGACAGAACTCCAGTTCTTC; D gene: NA; J gene: TRBJ2-1; clone size: few; V gene: TRBV7-3
CDR3 protein: CAWSTRGDEQYF; CDR3 DNA: TGTGCCTGGAGCACCCGGGGGGACGAGCAGTACTTC; D gene: TRBD2; J gene: TRBJ2-7; clone size: NA; V gene: TRBV30
CDR3 protein: CASSSGTSYEQYF; CDR3 DNA: TGTGCCAGCAGCAGCGGTACCTCCTACGAGCAGTACTTC; D gene: NA; J gene: TRBJ2-7; clone size: NA; V gene: TRBV7-8
CDR3 protein: CASSPFEGEGETQYF; CDR3 DNA: TGTGCCAGCTCACCATTCGAGGGCGAGGGCGAGACCCAGTACTTC; D gene: NA; J gene: TRBJ2-5; clone size: NA; V gene: TRBV18
CDR3 protein: CASSIPGLITDTQYF; CDR3 DNA: TGTGCCAGTAGTATTCCGGGACTAATCACAGATACGCAGTATTTT; D gene: TRBD2; J gene: TRBJ2-3; clone size: NA; V gene: TRBV19
CDR3 protein: CASSLHAGLNTEAFF; CDR3 DNA: TGTGCCAGCAGTTTACACGCAGGGTTGAACACTGAAGCTTTCTTT; D gene: NA; J gene: TRBJ1-1; clone size: NA; V gene: TRBV28
CDR3 protein: CAWMKLAGPPEGGANVLTF; CDR3 DNA: TGTGCCTGGATGAAGTTGGCGGGACCTCCAGAAGGTGGGGCCAACGTCCTGACTTTC; D gene: NA; J gene: TRBJ2-6; clone size: NA; V gene: TRBV30
CDR3 protein: CASRELRGAYEQYF; CDR3 DNA: TGTGCCAGCAGGGAACTCCGGGGGGCCTACGAGCAGTACTTC; D gene: TRBD2; J gene: TRBJ2-7; clone size: NA; V gene: TRBV6-1
CDR3 protein: CASSLNANSRGQAFF; CDR3 DNA: TGTGCCAGCAGCTTAAACGCTAATTCCAGGGGGCAGGCTTTCTTT; D gene: TRBD1; J gene: TRBJ1-1; clone size: few; V gene: TRBV7-3
CDR3 protein: CATAETGNPRQQYF; CDR3 DNA: TGTGCCACCGCGGAGACAGGGAATCCTAGGCAGCAGTACTTC; D gene: TRBD1; J gene: TRBJ2-7; clone size: NA; V gene: TRBV19
CDR3 protein: CASSSPGTEPYEQYF; CDR3 DNA: TGTGCCAGCAGCTCACCCGGGACAGAGCCCTACGAGCAGTACTTC; D gene: TRBD1; J gene: TRBJ2-7; clone size: NA; V gene: TRBV7-9